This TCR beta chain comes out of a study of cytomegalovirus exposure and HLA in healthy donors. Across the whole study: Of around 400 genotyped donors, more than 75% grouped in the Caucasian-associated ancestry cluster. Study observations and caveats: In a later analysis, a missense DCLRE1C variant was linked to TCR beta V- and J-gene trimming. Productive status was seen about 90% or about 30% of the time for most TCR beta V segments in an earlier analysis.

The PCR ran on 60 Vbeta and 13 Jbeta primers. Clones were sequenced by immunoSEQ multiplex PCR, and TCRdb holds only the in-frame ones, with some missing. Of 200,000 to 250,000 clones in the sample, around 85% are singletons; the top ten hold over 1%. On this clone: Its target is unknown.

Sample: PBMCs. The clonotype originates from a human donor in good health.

CDR3 nucleotides: TGTGCCTGGAGTGTACGGCTAGCGGGAAACACAGATACGCAGTATTTT. Translated, it gives CAWSVRLAGNTDTQYF. The rearrangement uses TRBV30 and TRBJ2-3, with 9 positions matching TRBD2. Looked up from germline, CDR1 is GTSNPN and CDR2 is SVGIG (reference sequence). The CDR3 has 16 residues. V shed 0 bases, J shed 2 bases, and the junction held 6 bases outside the gene matches. Together with reference TRBV30 and TRBJ2-3, the CDR3 gives the full variable domain: SQTIHQWPATLVQPVGSPLSLECTVEGTSNPNLYWYRQAAGRGLQLLFYSVGIGQISSEVPQNLSASRPQDRQFILSSKKLLLSDSGFYLCAWSVRLAGNTDTQYFGPGTRLTVL.